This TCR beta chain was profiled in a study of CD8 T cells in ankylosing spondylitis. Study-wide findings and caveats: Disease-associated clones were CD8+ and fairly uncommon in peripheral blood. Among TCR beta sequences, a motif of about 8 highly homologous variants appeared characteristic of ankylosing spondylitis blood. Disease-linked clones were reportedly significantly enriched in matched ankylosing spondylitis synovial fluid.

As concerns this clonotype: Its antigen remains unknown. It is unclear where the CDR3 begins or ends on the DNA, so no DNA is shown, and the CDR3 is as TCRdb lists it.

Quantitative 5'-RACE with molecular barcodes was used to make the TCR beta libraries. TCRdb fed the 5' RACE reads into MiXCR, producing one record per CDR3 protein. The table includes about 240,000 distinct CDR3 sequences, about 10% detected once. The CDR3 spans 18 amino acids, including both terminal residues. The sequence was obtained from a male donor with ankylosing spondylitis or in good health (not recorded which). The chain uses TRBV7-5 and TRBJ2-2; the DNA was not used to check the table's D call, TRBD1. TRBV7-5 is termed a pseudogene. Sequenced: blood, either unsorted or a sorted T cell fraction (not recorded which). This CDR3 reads CISVSEDQGQVNTGELFF.